Sequencing of this T cell receptor (beta chain) was carried out in a study of blood T cells in healthy people across ages. Findings and caveats of the study: PBMCs that were unsorted prevented a conclusive naive versus antigen-experienced comparison. Significant beta diversity loss was already apparent by age approximately 37, declining roughly linearly.

To note about this clonotype: Its target is unknown.

Primers used in a second PCR of about 6 to 12 cycles were a sample-barcoded 5' primer and a J-beta primer mix. Each CDR3 protein is one row after TCRdb ran MiXCR on the 5' RACE reads. Of about 570,000 distinct CDR3 sequences listed, 25% to 30% were seen once; the top ten hold around 20%. Per the germline V gene, CDR1 is KGHSH and CDR2 is LQKENI. The CDR3 consists of 12 residues. This sequence joins TRBV18 and TRBJ2-5; TRBD2 matches 7 bases. The J call may be incorrect, as the DNA end agrees better with TRBJ2-7. The source of this sequence is a woman in her sixties or seventies in good health. Sequenced sample: blood. DNA for the CDR3: TGTGCCAGCTCACGGGGGGGAAGCGAGCAGTACTTC. Translated, it gives CASSRGGSEQYF.